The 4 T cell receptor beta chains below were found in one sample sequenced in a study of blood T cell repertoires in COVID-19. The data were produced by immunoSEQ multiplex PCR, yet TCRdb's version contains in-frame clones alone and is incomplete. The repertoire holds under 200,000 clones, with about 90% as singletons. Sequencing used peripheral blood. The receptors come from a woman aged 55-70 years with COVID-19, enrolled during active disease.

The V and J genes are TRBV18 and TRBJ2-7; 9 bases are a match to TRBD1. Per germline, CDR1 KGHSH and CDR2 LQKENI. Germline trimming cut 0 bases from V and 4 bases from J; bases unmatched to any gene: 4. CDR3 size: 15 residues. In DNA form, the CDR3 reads TGTGCCAGCTCACCACCGACAGGGGGGGTGTACGAGCAGTACTTC. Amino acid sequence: CASSPPTGGVYEQYF.

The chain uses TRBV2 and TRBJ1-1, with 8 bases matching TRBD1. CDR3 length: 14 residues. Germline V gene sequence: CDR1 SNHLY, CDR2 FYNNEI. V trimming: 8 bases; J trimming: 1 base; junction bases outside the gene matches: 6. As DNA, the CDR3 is TGTGCCAGCGGGGAAGGACAGGGGAACACTGAAGCTTTCTTT. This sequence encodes CASGEGQGNTEAFF. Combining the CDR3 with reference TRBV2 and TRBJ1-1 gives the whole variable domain EPEVTQTPSHQVTQMGQEVILRCVPISNHLYFYWYRQILGQKVEFLVSFYNNEISEKSEIFDDQFSVERPDGSNFTLKIRSTKLEDSAMYFCASGEGQGNTEAFFGQGTRLTVV.

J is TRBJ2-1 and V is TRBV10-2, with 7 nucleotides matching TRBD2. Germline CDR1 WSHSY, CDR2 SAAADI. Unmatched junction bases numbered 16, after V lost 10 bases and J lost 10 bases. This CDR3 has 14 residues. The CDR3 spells CATRIKGLAEEQFF. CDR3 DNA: TGCGCCACTCGTATCAAGGGGCTAGCGGAAGAGCAGTTCTTC.

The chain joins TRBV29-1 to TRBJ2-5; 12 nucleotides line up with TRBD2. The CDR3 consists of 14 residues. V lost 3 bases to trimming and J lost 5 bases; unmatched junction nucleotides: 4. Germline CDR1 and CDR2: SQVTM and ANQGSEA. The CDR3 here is CSVDILAGGETQYF. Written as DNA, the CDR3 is TGCAGCGTTGACATCCTAGCGGGAGGGGAGACCCAGTACTTC.